Listed here are 23 T cell receptor beta chains from one sample, sequenced in a study of T-cell memory formation after mild COVID-19. One entry per CDR3 protein, called by TCRdb with MiXCR from the 5' RACE reads. The sample records around 300,000 distinct CDR3 sequences, less than 9.5% being singletons. The sequencing input was PBMCs or a T cell subset sorted from them (not recorded which). The origin of the receptors is a man aged 18 to 29 who had mild COVID-19 (a few samples of this study predate the infection). Cell type and time point are not known.

CDR3 protein: CASNWRGAQETQYF. Here the CDR3 DNA reads TGTGCCAGCAACTGGCGGGGGGCTCAAGAGACCCAGTACTTC. The chain recombines TRBV2 with TRBJ2-5; 8 bases are a match to TRBD2. The V and J ends lost 7 bases and 2 bases, in that order; junction bases with no gene match: 6. This CDR3 has 14 residues. The germline gives CDR1 SNHLY, CDR2 FYNNEI.

The chain has TRBV7-9 and TRBJ2-1; the D gene is possibly TRBD2 (5 bases). CDR3 length equals 15 residues. The V end lost 0 bases, the J end lost 7 bases, and 13 bases lay between the germline ends. CDR1 SEHNR and CDR2 FQNEAQ come from the germline V gene (reference sequence). CDR3 DNA sequence: TGTGCCAGCAGCTTAGCCGCGGGTGGGTGGAATGAGCAGTTCTTC. Translation gives CASSLAAGGWNEQFF.

This clonotype was seen many times. CDR3 protein: CASGLAENEQFF. The CDR3 DNA reads as TGCGCCAGCGGACTAGCGGAAAATGAGCAGTTCTTC. The chain is built from TRBV10-2 and TRBJ2-1; 10 bases line up with TRBD2. The CDR3 totals 12 residues. Germline CDR1 and CDR2: WSHSY and SAAADI. V dropped 8 bases and J dropped 7; count of bases not matched to a gene: 2.

CDR3 residues: CATSRVRGEWDTEAFF. In nucleotides, the CDR3 is TGTGCCACCAGCAGAGTGAGGGGTGAATGGGACACTGAAGCTTTCTTT. The chain recombines TRBV15 with TRBJ1-1, with D possibly being TRBD1 (5 bases). Trimming took 1 base from V and 3 from J, leaving 15 bases between them. CDR1 and CDR2 (germline): LNHNV, YYDKDF (reference sequence). This CDR3 spans 16 amino acids.

V and J are TRBV11-2 and TRBJ2-5; 8 bases are a match to TRBD1. In germline, CDR1 is SGHAT, CDR2 FQNNGV. The V segment lost 7 bases and the J segment 4 bases; nucleotides outside the gene matches: 14. The CDR3 has 16 residues. CDR3 DNA: TGTGCCAGCACCCGCCCCATACGGACAGGGTTAGAGACCCAGTACTTC. It yields the protein CASTRPIRTGLETQYF.

This clonotype was observed a few times. The V gene is TRBV24-1, the J gene TRBJ2-3, with D unclear. The CDR3 has 12 residues. Trimming took 1 base from V and 6 from J, leaving 4 bases between them. Germline CDR1 is KGHDR and CDR2 is SFDVKD. CDR3 sequence (DNA): TGTGCCACCAGTGATTTTGAGGATACGCAGTATTTT. Protein: CATSDFEDTQYF.

The rearrangement joins TRBV7-2 to TRBJ1-2; a weak D match, TRBD1 (6 bases). The germline gives CDR1 SGHTA, CDR2 FQGNSA. The CDR3 is 13 residues long. The ends were cut back, 7 bases at V and 8 bases at J, with 17 bases in the middle. Here the CDR3 DNA reads TGTGCCAGCACCTCGGCTGGGGGGCAGGGCTACACCTTC. Its translation is CASTSAGGQGYTF.

The CDR3 DNA sequence: TGTGCCAGCGCTAGCGGGGGGGTAGGAGATACGCAGTATTTT. Encoded protein: CASASGGVGDTQYF. This chain joins TRBV28 and TRBJ2-3, with 12 bases fitting TRBD2. There are 14 residues in the CDR3. V shed 8 bases, J shed 5 bases, and the junction held 5 bases outside the gene matches. The V gene's germline CDR1 is MDHEN and CDR2 SYDVKM.

V gene TRBV20-1 combines with J gene TRBJ2-2; 7 bases line up with TRBD2. Germline V gene lookup returns CDR1 DFQATT and CDR2 SNEGSKA (reference sequence). The V and J ends lost 3 bases and 0 bases, in that order; junction bases with no gene match: 4. The CDR3 has 15 residues. CDR3 sequence: CSASRGDPNTGELFF. CDR3 in DNA: TGCAGTGCTAGTCGGGGGGATCCGAACACCGGGGAGCTGTTTTTT.

The chain uses TRBV7-2 and TRBJ1-2; perhaps TRBD1 as D (5 bases). The CDR3 covers 14 residues. Trimming pared 2 bases from V and 4 bases from J, leaving 11 bases between. Germline loops: CDR1 SGHTA, CDR2 FQGNSA. CDR3 nucleotides: TGTGCCAGCAGCTTACCAGGGCCCGGCTATGGCTACACCTTC. It codes for CASSLPGPGYGYTF.

The V and J genes are TRBV20-1 and TRBJ1-4; D not resolved. CDR3 length: 13 residues. The germline V gene has CDR1 DFQATT and CDR2 SNEGSKA (reference sequence). The germline V and J ends were trimmed by 3 bases and 7 bases, with 12 bases remaining between them. The CDR3 bases are TGCAGTGCTAGGGCTCCCCATCGTGAAAAACTGTTTTTT. Amino acids: CSARAPHREKLFF.

This clonotype appeared a few times. CDR3 in amino acids: CASSLEGAEEQYF. CDR3 sequence (DNA): TGCGCCAGCAGCTTAGAGGGGGCGGAAGAGCAGTACTTC. The chain carries TRBV5-1 and TRBJ2-7, with 7 bases fitting TRBD1. This CDR3 has 13 residues. V shed 2 bases and J 7 bases; nucleotides not matched to a gene: 6. Germline loops: CDR1 SGHRS, CDR2 YFSETQ. The whole variable domain, remainder taken from reference TRBV5-1 and TRBJ2-7, is KAGVTQTPRYLIKTRGQQVTLSCSPISGHRSVSWYQQTPGQGLQFLFEYFSETQRNKGNFPGRFSGRQFSNSRSEMNVSTLELGDSALYLCASSLEGAEEQYFGPGTRLTVT.

This clonotype was counted between two and nine times. The CDR3, as DNA: TGCGCCAGCAGCTCGATACCGGGGGAAGAGCAGTACGTC. It encodes CASSSIPGEEQYV. The chain employs TRBV5-1 and TRBJ2-7; possible D gene TRBD2, 6 bases. The CDR3 loop spans 13 amino acids. V lost 3 bases to trimming and J lost 7 bases, with 14 bases between them. Germline-derived CDR1 and CDR2 are SGHRS and YFSETQ.

The chain has TRBV12-3 or TRBV12-4 and TRBJ2-5; 8 bases line up with TRBD1. The CDR3 loop spans 14 amino acids. V was pared by 5 bases and J by 7 bases, with 9 bases of the junction left unmatched. The CDR3: CASSPWTGSRTQYF. The CDR3 DNA reads TGTGCCAGCAGTCCTTGGACAGGGTCTCGGACCCAGTACTTC.

V is TRBV9 and J is TRBJ2-2, with D perhaps given as TRBD1 or TRBD2 (6 bases each). The V end was cut by 1 base, the J end by 6 bases, with 16 bases between. Germline V CDR1 and CDR2: SGDLS, YYNGEE. The CDR3 extends over 16 amino acids. The DNA of the CDR3 is TGTGCCAGCAGCGTACATCCGGGGGCCCCTCCCGGGGAGCTGTTTTTT. Protein: CASSVHPGAPPGELFF.

The chain is built from TRBV4-3 and TRBJ2-5; no firm D call. V lost 1 base to trimming and J lost 5 bases, with 8 bases between them. Germline CDR1 LGHNA, CDR2 YSLEER. This CDR3 contains 13 residues. This CDR3 is CASSQARTETQYF. The CDR3 coding sequence is TGCGCCAGCAGCCAAGCGAGGACGGAGACCCAGTACTTC.

The rearrangement uses TRBV5-1 and TRBJ1-2; TRBD1 is a possible D gene (6 bases). CDR1 is SGHRS and CDR2 is YFSETQ in the germline V gene. Trimming removed 0 bases from V and 4 bases from J, with 7 bases in between. The CDR3 has 13 amino acids. In DNA, the CDR3 is TGCGCCAGCAGCTTGGAACAGGGCTATGGCTACACCTTC. Translated: CASSLEQGYGYTF. The full variable domain, with the rest looked up from reference TRBV5-1 and TRBJ1-2, is KAGVTQTPRYLIKTRGQQVTLSCSPISGHRSVSWYQQTPGQGLQFLFEYFSETQRNKGNFPGRFSGRQFSNSRSEMNVSTLELGDSALYLCASSLEQGYGYTFGSGTRLTVV.

This clonotype was seen a few times. This rearrangement joins TRBV19 to TRBJ1-2; D is unclear. V lost 4 bases and J lost 4, with 7 bases in between. The germline V gene encodes CDR1 LNHDA and CDR2 SQIVND (reference sequence). There are 12 residues in the CDR3. The CDR3 coding sequence is TGTGCCAGTAGTACGGAGGGCTATGGCTACACCTTC. Protein product: CASSTEGYGYTF. The full variable domain, with the rest looked up from reference TRBV19 and TRBJ1-2, is DGGITQSPKYLFRKEGQNVTLSCEQNLNHDAMYWYRQDPGQGLRLIYYSQIVNDFQKGDIAEGYSVSREKKESFPLTVTSAQKNPTAFYLCASSTEGYGYTFGSGTRLTVV.

The sample holds many counts of this clonotype. V and J are TRBV5-1 and TRBJ1-5; D may be TRBD1 (5 bases). Trimming shortened V by 0 bases and J by 7 bases, and 14 bases separated the two germline ends. Looked up from germline, CDR1 is SGHRS and CDR2 is YFSETQ. The CDR3 runs to 15 residues. This CDR3 reads CASSLGSGLGQPQHF. The DNA for the CDR3 is TGCGCCAGCAGCTTGGGGTCGGGACTCGGGCAGCCCCAGCATTTT.

This clonotype was counted only a few times. The J gene is TRBJ2-1, the V gene TRBV27, with 8 bases lining up with TRBD2. The CDR3 is 15 residues long. V shed 2 bases and J 8 bases; nucleotides not matched to a gene: 8. From germline, CDR1 is MNHEY and CDR2 SMNVEV (reference sequence). The CDR3 coding sequence is TGTGCCAGCAGTTTAGGGACCGGGACTAGAGATGAGCAGTTCTTC. Translation gives CASSLGTGTRDEQFF.

V usage is TRBV12-3 or TRBV12-4 and J usage is TRBJ2-2, with 7 positions matching TRBD2. The CDR3 is 15 amino acids. Trimming cost V 6 bases and J 3 bases; bases outside gene matches: 7. CDR3 region: CASSLSGFDTGELFF. CDR3 DNA: TGTGCCAGCAGCCTTAGCGGGTTTGACACCGGGGAGCTGTTTTTT.

CDR3 in DNA: TGCAGTGCTAGCCCAGCAGCGGGGGGCCCTAGCGGGGAGCTGTTTTTT. This gives the protein CSASPAAGGPSGELFF. This chain uses TRBV20-1 with TRBJ2-2; 9 bases are a match to TRBD2. The CDR3 contains 16 residues. Germline-derived CDR1 and CDR2 are DFQATT and SNEGSKA (reference sequence). With V trimmed by 3 bases and J by 7 bases, 12 bases remained unmatched.

The chain uses TRBV27 and TRBJ2-4; D possibly uses TRBD1 or TRBD2 (6 bases each). V shed 8 bases and J shed 7 bases, with 15 bases lying between them. The CDR3 spans 13 residues. Germline loops: CDR1 MNHEY, CDR2 SMNVEV (reference sequence). The CDR3 region is CASGPGALNIQYF. The CDR3 DNA reads TGTGCCAGCGGTCCGGGGGCCTTGAACATTCAGTACTTC.